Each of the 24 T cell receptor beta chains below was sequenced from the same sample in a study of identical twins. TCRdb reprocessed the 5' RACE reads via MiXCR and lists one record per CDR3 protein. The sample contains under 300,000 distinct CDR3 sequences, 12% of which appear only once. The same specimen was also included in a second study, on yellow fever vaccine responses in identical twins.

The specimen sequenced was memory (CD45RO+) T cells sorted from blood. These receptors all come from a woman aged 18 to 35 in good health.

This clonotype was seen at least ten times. CDR3 amino acids: CSVVPGTSKTQYF. The CDR3 nucleotides read TGCAGCGTTGTTCCCGGGACGTCGAAGACCCAGTACTTC. This sequence joins TRBV29-1 and TRBJ2-5; D tentatively fits TRBD1 or TRBD2 (5 bases each). Trimming shortened V by 4 bases and J by 6 bases, and 15 bases separated the two germline ends. The CDR3 contains 13 residues. Germline CDR1 SQVTM, CDR2 ANQGSEA.

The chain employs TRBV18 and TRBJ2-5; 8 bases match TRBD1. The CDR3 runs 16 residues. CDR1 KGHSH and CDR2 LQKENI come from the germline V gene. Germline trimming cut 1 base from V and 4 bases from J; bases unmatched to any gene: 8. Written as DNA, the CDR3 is TGTGCCAGCTCACCACTGGGACCGGGACAGGTAGAGACCCAGTACTTC. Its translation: CASSPLGPGQVETQYF.

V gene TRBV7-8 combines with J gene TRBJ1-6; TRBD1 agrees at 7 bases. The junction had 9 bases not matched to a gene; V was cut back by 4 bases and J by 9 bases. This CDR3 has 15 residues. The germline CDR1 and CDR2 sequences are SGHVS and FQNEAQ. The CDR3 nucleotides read TGTGCCAGCAGCTCCCCGAGGGGGCGTGTTTCACCCCTCCACTTT. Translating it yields CASSSPRGRVSPLHF.

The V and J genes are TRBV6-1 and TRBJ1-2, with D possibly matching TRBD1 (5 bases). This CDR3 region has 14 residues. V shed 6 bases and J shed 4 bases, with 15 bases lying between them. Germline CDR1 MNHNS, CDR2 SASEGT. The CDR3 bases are TGTGCCAGCAGGGCCGGACATGGAAGCTATGGCTACACCTTC. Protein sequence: CASRAGHGSYGYTF.

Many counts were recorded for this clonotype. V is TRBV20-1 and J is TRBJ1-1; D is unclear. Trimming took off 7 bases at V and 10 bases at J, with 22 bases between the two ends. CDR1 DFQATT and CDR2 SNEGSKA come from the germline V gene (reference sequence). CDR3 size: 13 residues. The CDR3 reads CSVMRSSYYGAFF. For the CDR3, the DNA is TGCAGTGTTATGCGGTCCTCCTACTACGGAGCTTTCTTT.

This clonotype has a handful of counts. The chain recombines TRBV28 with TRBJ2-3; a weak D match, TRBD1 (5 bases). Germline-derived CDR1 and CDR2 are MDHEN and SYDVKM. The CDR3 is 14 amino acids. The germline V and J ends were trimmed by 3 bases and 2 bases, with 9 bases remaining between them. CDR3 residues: CASSFDSHTDTQYF. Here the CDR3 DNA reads TGTGCCAGCAGTTTCGACAGCCACACAGATACGCAGTATTTT.

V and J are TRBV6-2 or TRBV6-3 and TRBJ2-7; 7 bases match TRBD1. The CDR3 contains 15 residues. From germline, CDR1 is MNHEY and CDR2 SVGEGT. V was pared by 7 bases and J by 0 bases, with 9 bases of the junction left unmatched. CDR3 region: CASNRDRAASYEQYF. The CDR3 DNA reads TGTGCCAGCAACCGAGACAGGGCGGCCTCCTACGAGCAGTACTTC.

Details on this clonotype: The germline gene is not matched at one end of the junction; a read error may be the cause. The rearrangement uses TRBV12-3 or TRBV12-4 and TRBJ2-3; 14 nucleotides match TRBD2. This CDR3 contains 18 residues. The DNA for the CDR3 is TGTGCCATCAGTCCGACTAGCGGGAGGGAAACCCCCACAGATACGCAGTATTTT. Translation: CAISPTSGRETPTDTQYF.

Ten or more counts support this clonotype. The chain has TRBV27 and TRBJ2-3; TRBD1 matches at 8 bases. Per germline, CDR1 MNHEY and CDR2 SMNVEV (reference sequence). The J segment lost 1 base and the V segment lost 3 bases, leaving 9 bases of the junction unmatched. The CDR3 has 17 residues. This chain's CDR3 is CASSLPRQGSGTDTQYF. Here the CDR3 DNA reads TGTGCCAGCAGTTTGCCAAGACAGGGGTCAGGCACAGATACGCAGTATTTT.

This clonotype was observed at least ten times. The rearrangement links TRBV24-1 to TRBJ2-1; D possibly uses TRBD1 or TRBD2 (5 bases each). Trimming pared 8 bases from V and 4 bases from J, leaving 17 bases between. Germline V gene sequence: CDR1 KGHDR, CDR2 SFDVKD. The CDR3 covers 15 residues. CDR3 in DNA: TGTGCCACCAAGGATACCCGGGACCCTTACAATGAGCAGTTCTTC. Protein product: CATKDTRDPYNEQFF.

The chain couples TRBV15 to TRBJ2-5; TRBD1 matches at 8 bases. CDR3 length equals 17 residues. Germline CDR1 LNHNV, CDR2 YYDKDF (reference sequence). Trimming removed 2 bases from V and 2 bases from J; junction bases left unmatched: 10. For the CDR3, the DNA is TGTGCCACCAGCAGACCCGGCAGGGGGCTTGGACAAGAGACCCAGTACTTC. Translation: CATSRPGRGLGQETQYF.

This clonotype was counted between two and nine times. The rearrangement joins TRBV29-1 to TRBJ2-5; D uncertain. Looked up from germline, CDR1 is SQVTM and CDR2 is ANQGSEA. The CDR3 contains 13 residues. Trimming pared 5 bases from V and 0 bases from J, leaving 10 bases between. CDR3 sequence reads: CSVLGPDQETQYF. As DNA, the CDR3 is TGCAGCGTTCTCGGGCCAGACCAAGAGACCCAGTACTTC.

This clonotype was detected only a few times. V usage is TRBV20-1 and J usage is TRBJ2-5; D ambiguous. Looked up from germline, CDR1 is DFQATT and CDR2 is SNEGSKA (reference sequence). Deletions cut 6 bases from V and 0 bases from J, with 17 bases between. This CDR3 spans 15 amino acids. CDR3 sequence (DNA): TGCAGTGCCTTTCTCCCCCGACCTAACCAAGAGACCCAGTACTTC. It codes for CSAFLPRPNQETQYF.

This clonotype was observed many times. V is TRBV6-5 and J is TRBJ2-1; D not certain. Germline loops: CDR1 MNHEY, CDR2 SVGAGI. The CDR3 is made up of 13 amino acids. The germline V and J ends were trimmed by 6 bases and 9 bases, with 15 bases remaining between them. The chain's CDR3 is CASSSSEIGEQFF. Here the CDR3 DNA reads TGTGCCAGCAGCTCCTCGGAGATCGGTGAGCAGTTCTTC.

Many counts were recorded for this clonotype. The CDR3 spells CASSSPTGLVTGELFF. The CDR3 DNA reads TGTGCCAGCAGTTCCCCGACAGGGCTTGTAACCGGGGAGCTGTTTTTT. The rearrangement uses TRBV28 and TRBJ2-2; 7 positions match TRBD1. V trimming: 4 bases; J trimming: 5 bases; junction bases outside the gene matches: 10. The CDR3 loop spans 16 amino acids. Germline CDR1 and CDR2: MDHEN and SYDVKM.

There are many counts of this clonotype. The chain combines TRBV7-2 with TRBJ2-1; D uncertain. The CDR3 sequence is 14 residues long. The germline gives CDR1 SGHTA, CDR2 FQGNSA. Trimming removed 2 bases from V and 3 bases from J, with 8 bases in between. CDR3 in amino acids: CASSLMVDYNEQFF. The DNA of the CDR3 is TGTGCCAGCAGCTTAATGGTCGACTACAATGAGCAGTTCTTC.

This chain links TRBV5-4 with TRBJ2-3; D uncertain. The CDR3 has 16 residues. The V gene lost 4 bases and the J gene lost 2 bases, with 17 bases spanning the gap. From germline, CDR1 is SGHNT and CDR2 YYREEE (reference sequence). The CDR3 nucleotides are TGTGCCAGCAGCCCTAGTGGGATCTCAATCACAGATACGCAGTATTTT. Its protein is CASSPSGISITDTQYF.

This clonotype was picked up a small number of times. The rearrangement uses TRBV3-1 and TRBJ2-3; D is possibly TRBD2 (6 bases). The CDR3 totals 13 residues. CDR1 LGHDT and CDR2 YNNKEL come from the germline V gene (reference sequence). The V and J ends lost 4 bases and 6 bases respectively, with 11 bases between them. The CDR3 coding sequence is TGTGCCAGCAGCCTCTCGGGGAGGGATACGCAGTATTTT. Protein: CASSLSGRDTQYF.

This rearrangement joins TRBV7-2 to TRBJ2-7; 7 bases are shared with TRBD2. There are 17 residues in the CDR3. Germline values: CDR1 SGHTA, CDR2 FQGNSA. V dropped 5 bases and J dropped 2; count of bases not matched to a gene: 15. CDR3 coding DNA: TGTGCCAGCAGCCCCCCGTGGTCTAGCGGCCCCACCTACGAGCAGTACTTC. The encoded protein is CASSPPWSSGPTYEQYF. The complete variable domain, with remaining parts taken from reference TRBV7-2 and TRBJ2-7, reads GAGVSQSPSNKVTEKGKDVELRCDPISGHTALYWYRQSLGQGLEFLIYFQGNSAPDKSGLPSDRFSAERTGGSVSTLTIQRTQQEDSAVYLCASSPPWSSGPTYEQYFGPGTRLTVT.

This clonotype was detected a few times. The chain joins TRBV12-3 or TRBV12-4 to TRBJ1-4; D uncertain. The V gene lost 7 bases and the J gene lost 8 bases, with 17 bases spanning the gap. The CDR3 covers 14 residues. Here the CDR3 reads CASTPTQAGEKLFF. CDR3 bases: TGTGCCAGCACCCCCACCCAAGCCGGGGAAAAACTGTTTTTT.

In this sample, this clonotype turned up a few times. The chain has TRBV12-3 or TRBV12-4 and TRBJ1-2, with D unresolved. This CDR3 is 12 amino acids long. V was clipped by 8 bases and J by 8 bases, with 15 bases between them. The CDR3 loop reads CASGAGLSGYTF. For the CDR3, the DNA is TGTGCCAGCGGTGCTGGGCTCAGCGGCTACACCTTC.

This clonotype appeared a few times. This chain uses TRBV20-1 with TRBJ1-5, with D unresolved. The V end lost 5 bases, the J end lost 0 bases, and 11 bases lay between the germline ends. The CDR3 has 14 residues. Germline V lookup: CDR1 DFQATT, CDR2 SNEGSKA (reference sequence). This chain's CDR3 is CSARTVLSNQPQHF. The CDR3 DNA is TGCAGTGCTCGCACTGTCCTTAGCAATCAGCCCCAGCATTTT.

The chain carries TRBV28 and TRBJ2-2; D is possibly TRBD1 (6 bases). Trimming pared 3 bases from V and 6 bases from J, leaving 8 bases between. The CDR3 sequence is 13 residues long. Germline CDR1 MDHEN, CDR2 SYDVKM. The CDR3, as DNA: TGTGCCAGCAGTTTTCGACAGGCCGGGGAGCTGTTTTTT. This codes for CASSFRQAGELFF.

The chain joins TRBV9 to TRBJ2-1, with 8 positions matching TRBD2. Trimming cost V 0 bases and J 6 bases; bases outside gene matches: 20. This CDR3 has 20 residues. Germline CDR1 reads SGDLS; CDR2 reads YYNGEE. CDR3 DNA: TGTGCCAGCAGCGTAGACCCTCGGGCGGGGGGCCGCGGTTCAGCCAATGAGCAGTTCTTC. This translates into CASSVDPRAGGRGSANEQFF.